The 32 T cell receptor beta chains below all came from one sample that was sequenced in a study of cytomegalovirus exposure and HLA in healthy donors. The PCR made use of 60 Vbeta and 13 Jbeta primers. Data came from immunoSEQ multiplex PCR; TCRdb stores just in-frame clones and leaves some out. The sample gives about 210,000 clones, 81% of which show up once; more than 3% is in the top ten. The sequencing input was PBMCs. Receptors were obtained from a man aged 40-50 years in good health and CMV-seropositive.

This sequence joins TRBV11-3 and TRBJ2-3; 8 bases fit TRBD2. There are 15 residues in the CDR3. Germline V lookup: CDR1 SGHNT, CDR2 YENEEA. The J segment lost 1 base and the V segment lost 5 bases, leaving 5 bases of the junction unmatched. The CDR3 sequence: CASSLSGTGTDTQYF. The CDR3 region has the DNA TGTGCCAGCAGCCTTAGCGGGACCGGCACAGATACGCAGTATTTT.

This clone turned up a few times. This chain uses TRBV7-6 with TRBJ2-7; TRBD2 is a possible D gene (5 bases). Germline V CDR1 and CDR2: SGHVS, FNYEAQ. The CDR3 runs 14 residues. V was trimmed by 1 base and J by 1 base, leaving 8 bases between them. DNA of the CDR3: TGTGCCAGCAGCTTAGTTCGGGGTTCCTACGAGCAGTACTTC. The encoded protein is CASSLVRGSYEQYF.

The V call is TRBV18, the J call TRBJ1-4; D ambiguous. The germline gives CDR1 KGHSH, CDR2 LQKENI. CDR3 size: 13 residues. The V and J ends lost 0 bases and 7 bases respectively, with 6 bases between them. CDR3 in DNA: TGTGCCAGCTCACCACCGAACACTGAAAAACTGTTTTTT. Its protein product is CASSPPNTEKLFF.

This CDR3 reads CAIRGGAGDYNEQFF. The CDR3 DNA reads TGTGCCATCAGGGGGGGGGCGGGAGACTACAATGAGCAGTTCTTC. The chain has TRBV10-3 and TRBJ2-1; tentatively, D is TRBD2 (7 bases). Germline CDR1 ENHRY, CDR2 SYGVKD. The V gene lost 6 bases and the J gene lost 3 bases, with 15 bases spanning the gap. There are 15 residues in the CDR3.

The chain carries TRBV6-5 and TRBJ2-7, with 10 bases that match TRBD1. Unmatched junction bases numbered 8, after V lost 0 bases and J lost 6 bases. There are 16 residues in the CDR3. Per germline, CDR1 MNHEY and CDR2 SVGAGI. The CDR3 here is CASSYSSGGQGFEQYF. The CDR3 DNA reads TGTGCCAGCAGTTACTCGAGCGGGGGACAGGGGTTCGAGCAGTACTTC.

The V call is TRBV7-9, the J call TRBJ1-6, with TRBD1 identical over 9 bases. CDR3 length equals 14 residues. Germline assignment: CDR1 SEHNR and CDR2 FQNEAQ (reference sequence). V was clipped by 5 bases and J by 10 bases; unmatched bases: 6. CDR3 amino acids: CASSPGQGTSPLHF. The CDR3 DNA reads TGTGCCAGCAGCCCGGGACAGGGCACATCACCCCTCCACTTT.

This chain joins TRBV9 and TRBJ2-1, with 8 bases identical to TRBD2. CDR1 and CDR2 (germline): SGDLS, YYNGEE. This CDR3 contains 14 residues. V shed 0 bases and J 8 bases; nucleotides not matched to a gene: 4. The CDR3 sequence is CASSVAGLADEQFF. DNA of the CDR3: TGTGCCAGCAGCGTAGCCGGACTAGCTGATGAGCAGTTCTTC. The full variable domain, with the rest looked up from reference TRBV9 and TRBJ2-1, is DSGVTQTPKHLITATGQRVTLRCSPRSGDLSVYWYQQSLDQGLQFLIQYYNGEERAKGNILERFSAQQFPDLHSELNLSSLELGDSALYFCASSVAGLADEQFFGPGTRLTVL.

This chain uses TRBV5-6 with TRBJ2-5; TRBD1 is a possible D gene (5 bases). The CDR3 consists of 15 residues. The germline V gene encodes CDR1 SGHDT and CDR2 YYEEEE. Trimming removed 4 bases at V and 3 bases at J, with 16 bases between. For the CDR3, the DNA is TGTGCCAGCAGCAGACTCGACAGACCTAAAGAGACCCAGTACTTC. Its translation: CASSRLDRPKETQYF.

This clone was found a few times. This rearrangement joins TRBV5-4 to TRBJ1-1; D call uncertain. CDR3 length: 13 amino acids. CDR1 is SGHNT and CDR2 is YYREEE in the germline V gene (reference sequence). Trimming removed 0 bases at V and 3 bases at J, with 6 bases between. In DNA, the CDR3 is TGTGCCAGCAGCTTGGGGCATGACACTGAAGCTTTCTTT. Translating gives CASSLGHDTEAFF.

J is TRBJ2-1 and V is TRBV10-1, with 10 bases identical to TRBD2. The CDR3 covers 14 residues. Germline V gene lookup returns CDR1 WNHNN and CDR2 SYGVQD (reference sequence). Trimming removed 10 bases from V and 9 bases from J; junction bases left unmatched: 12. CDR3 bases: TGCGCCACCAGGGTGGAGCGGGAGGGCGGTGAGCAGTTCTTC. Translation gives CATRVEREGGEQFF.

The CDR3 sequence is CASKGSSGRASEEYF. The CDR3 nucleotides read TGTGCCAGTAAGGGCAGCAGCGGGAGGGCTTCTGAGGAGTACTTC. This rearrangement joins TRBV19 to TRBJ2-4; 10 bases agree with TRBD2. Germline lookup yields CDR1 LNHDA and CDR2 SQIVND (reference sequence). J was trimmed by 14 bases and V by 7 bases; bases with no gene match: 17. The CDR3 spans 15 residues.

With respect to this clone: Different DNA sequences within this sample yield the same CDR3. The chain combines TRBV18 with TRBJ2-7; possibly TRBD1 for D (6 bases). The CDR3 runs 14 residues. Looked up from germline, CDR1 is KGHSH and CDR2 is LQKENI. The V gene lost 3 bases and the J gene lost 4 bases, with 13 bases spanning the gap. CDR3 nucleotides: TGTGCCAGCTCACCTGGCCAGGGGTCGTACGAGCAGTACTTC. It is translated as CASSPGQGSYEQYF.

This clone was seen a single time. This chain links TRBV5-1 with TRBJ2-1; 7 bases agree with TRBD2. The junction had 9 bases not matched to a gene; V was cut back by 4 bases and J by 5 bases. This CDR3 region has 15 residues. Germline CDR1 and CDR2: SGHRS and YFSETQ. For the CDR3, the DNA is TGCGCCAGCAGCCCCCAGACTAGCAGCCACAATGAGCAGTTCTTC. It codes for CASSPQTSSHNEQFF.

The sample holds a few counts of this clone. This sequence joins TRBV2 and TRBJ2-5, with 9 positions matching TRBD1. This CDR3 contains 15 residues. V shed 7 bases, J shed 4 bases, and the junction held 10 bases outside the gene matches. In germline, CDR1 is SNHLY, CDR2 FYNNEI. The CDR3 here is CASTSGTGLAETQYF. The CDR3 DNA reads TGTGCCAGCACCTCCGGGACAGGGTTGGCAGAGACCCAGTACTTC.

This chain joins TRBV18 and TRBJ2-3; 8 bases are shared with TRBD2. Germline CDR1 KGHSH, CDR2 LQKENI. CDR3 length equals 16 residues. Losses at the gene ends were 3 bases for V and 2 bases for J; bases not matched to a gene: 7. CDR3 in DNA: TGTGCCAGCTCACCCATGCGGGGGGCATACACAGATACGCAGTATTTT. Translated, it gives CASSPMRGAYTDTQYF.

V gene TRBV10-3 combines with J gene TRBJ2-1; D is uncertain. V lost 6 bases and J lost 8, with 14 bases in between. The CDR3 is 13 residues long. Germline lookup yields CDR1 ENHRY and CDR2 SYGVKD. CDR3 DNA sequence: TGTGCCATCAGCAGAGCGAAATGGGATGAGCAGTTCTTC. This codes for CAISRAKWDEQFF.

V gene TRBV9 combines with J gene TRBJ2-1; D is perhaps TRBD1 (6 bases). The germline V gene encodes CDR1 SGDLS and CDR2 YYNGEE. The CDR3 covers 14 residues. V dropped 4 bases and J dropped 5 bases, with 13 bases sitting between them. CDR3 protein: CASSPQGHDNEQFF. The CDR3 DNA is TGTGCCAGCAGCCCCCAGGGACACGACAATGAGCAGTTCTTC.

The chain has TRBV2 and TRBJ2-5; 10 nucleotides match TRBD2. The last part of the DNA fits TRBJ2-7 better; the J call may be wrong. There are 15 residues in the CDR3. Germline V gene sequence: CDR1 SNHLY, CDR2 FYNNEI. For the CDR3, the DNA is TGTGCCAGCAGCCTTTGGACTAGCGGAGCCTACGAGCAGTACTTC. Protein: CASSLWTSGAYEQYF.

This clone was recorded a few times. Other DNA variants within this sample encode the same CDR3. The chain couples TRBV18 to TRBJ1-1; D call uncertain. The CDR3 length is 14 residues. Trimming took 2 bases from V and 0 from J, leaving 7 bases between them. Germline assignment: CDR1 KGHSH and CDR2 LQKENI. The CDR3 nucleotides read TGTGCCAGCTCACCAACAGCCCTGAACACTGAAGCTTTCTTT. Amino acids: CASSPTALNTEAFF.

This chain links TRBV7-3 with TRBJ2-2; 8 positions agree with TRBD2. The CDR3 has 15 residues. Germline V gives CDR1 SGHTA, CDR2 FQGTGA. J lost 2 bases, V lost 4 bases, and 3 bases had no gene match. The CDR3 protein is CASSSSGSNTGELFF. CDR3 nucleotide sequence: TGTGCCAGCAGCTCCAGCGGGAGTAACACCGGGGAGCTGTTTTTT. Full variable domain (missing parts from reference TRBV7-3 and TRBJ2-2): GAGVSQTPSNKVTEKGKYVELRCDPISGHTALYWYRQSLGQGPEFLIYFQGTGAADDSGLPNDRFFAVRPEGSVSTLKIQRTERGDSAVYLCASSSSGSNTGELFFGEGSRLTVL.

The chain combines TRBV27 with TRBJ2-3; TRBD2 matches at 8 bases. Germline V lookup: CDR1 MNHEY, CDR2 SMNVEV (reference sequence). Unmatched junction bases numbered 4, after V lost 2 bases and J lost 0 bases. This CDR3 is 16 amino acids long. DNA of the CDR3: TGTGCCAGCAGTTTAAGCCCTAGCGGGAGCACAGATACGCAGTATTTT. Translation gives CASSLSPSGSTDTQYF.

The genes are TRBV25-1 and TRBJ2-1; D gene uncertain. Germline-derived CDR1 and CDR2 are MGHDK and SYGVNS. The CDR3 contains 16 residues. Trimming shortened V by 4 bases and J by 1 base, and 14 bases separated the two germline ends. The CDR3 loop reads CASSAPPDMSYNEQFF. In DNA form, the CDR3 reads TGTGCCAGCAGTGCACCCCCCGACATGTCCTACAATGAGCAGTTCTTC.

This chain joins TRBV4-2 and TRBJ2-2; no firm D call. The V gene lost 0 bases and the J gene lost 2 bases, with 13 bases spanning the gap. CDR1 and CDR2 from the germline V gene are LGHNA and YNFKEQ. The CDR3 contains 17 residues. CDR3 residues: CASSQDQRVANTGELFF. Written as DNA, the CDR3 is TGTGCCAGCAGCCAAGATCAGCGAGTAGCTAACACCGGGGAGCTGTTTTTT.

The gene calls are TRBV9 and TRBJ1-1; TRBD1 aligns across 10 bases. Trimming removed 2 bases from V and 0 bases from J; junction bases left unmatched: 4. The CDR3 totals 16 residues. Germline loops: CDR1 SGDLS, CDR2 YYNGEE. Here the CDR3 DNA reads TGTGCCAGCAGCGTTGGGACAGGGGACCTGAACACTGAAGCTTTCTTT. The encoded protein is CASSVGTGDLNTEAFF.

The chain links TRBV2 to TRBJ1-1, with TRBD1 identical over 9 bases. Germline trimming cut 7 bases from V and 1 base from J; bases unmatched to any gene: 4. CDR3 length: 14 amino acids. Germline assignment: CDR1 SNHLY and CDR2 FYNNEI. CDR3 amino acids: CASKQGAGNTEAFF. CDR3 coding DNA: TGTGCCAGCAAACAGGGGGCGGGGAACACTGAAGCTTTCTTT.

The chain is built from TRBV5-1 and TRBJ1-1; the match to TRBD1 covers 7 bases. V lost 4 bases to trimming and J lost 2 bases; unmatched junction nucleotides: 11. Germline CDR1 and CDR2: SGHRS and YFSETQ. The CDR3 contains 16 residues. CDR3 coding DNA: TGCGCCAGCAGCGCGGGACGACAGGGTCCAAACACTGAAGCTTTCTTT. Protein: CASSAGRQGPNTEAFF.

This clone was counted a few times. V is TRBV5-6 and J is TRBJ2-7; 7 bases map to TRBD2. The CDR3 extends over 17 amino acids. Germline V CDR1 and CDR2: SGHDT, YYEEEE. V lost 0 bases, J lost 2 bases, and 11 bases stayed unmatched. The chain's CDR3 is CASSLALLKGTTYEQYF. For the CDR3, the DNA is TGTGCCAGCAGCTTGGCCCTTCTAAAGGGGACTACCTACGAGCAGTACTTC.

This chain uses TRBV28 with TRBJ1-4; maybe TRBD1 (6 bases). V dropped 4 bases and J dropped 7 bases, with 13 bases sitting between them. Germline V gene lookup returns CDR1 MDHEN and CDR2 SYDVKM. The CDR3 consists of 14 residues. The CDR3 reads CASSSGGLSEKLFF. The CDR3 region has the DNA TGTGCCAGCAGTTCGGGGGGGCTTAGTGAAAAACTGTTTTTT.

The V gene is TRBV5-4, the J gene TRBJ2-2; 11 nucleotides align to TRBD2. This CDR3 comprises 16 residues. V was clipped by 4 bases and J by 4 bases; unmatched bases: 6. The germline V gene has CDR1 SGHNT and CDR2 YYREEE (reference sequence). The CDR3 is CASSHPSGGPTGELFF. The CDR3 coding sequence is TGTGCCAGCAGCCACCCTAGCGGGGGGCCCACCGGGGAGCTGTTTTTT.

The chain couples TRBV10-2 to TRBJ2-7; 8 bases match TRBD2. Germline V gene sequence: CDR1 WSHSY, CDR2 SAAADI. The ends lost 5 bases at V and 6 bases at J; junction bases unmatched: 9. The length of the CDR3 is 14 residues. CDR3 in amino acids: CASSLKRERGEQYF. DNA for the CDR3: TGCGCCAGCAGTCTTAAGCGGGAGAGAGGCGAGCAGTACTTC.

This chain connects TRBV4-1 to TRBJ2-3; 7 positions agree with TRBD2. The V gene's germline CDR1 is MGHRA and CDR2 YSYEKL. Trimming at V came to 1 base and at J to 0 bases, leaving 7 bases not matched to a gene. The CDR3 extends over 17 amino acids. The CDR3 DNA is TGCGCCAGCAGCCAAGCTTTCAGCGGGGCTAGCACAGATACGCAGTATTTT. This gives the protein CASSQAFSGASTDTQYF.

The gene calls are TRBV25-1 and TRBJ1-1, with 11 bases fitting TRBD1. Trimming at V came to 6 bases and at J to 3 bases, leaving 9 bases not matched to a gene. This CDR3 spans 16 amino acids. The germline V gene has CDR1 MGHDK and CDR2 SYGVNS. The CDR3 is CASSKAGQGADTEAFF. The CDR3 region has the DNA TGTGCCAGCAGCAAAGCCGGACAGGGGGCGGACACTGAAGCTTTCTTT.